These 4 T cell receptor beta chains came from one sample sequenced in a study of cytomegalovirus exposure and HLA in healthy donors. With 60 Vbeta and 13 Jbeta primers, the PCR was carried out. The data were produced by immunoSEQ multiplex PCR, yet TCRdb's version contains in-frame clones alone and is incomplete. The sample shows some 110,000 clones, about 80% of them seen only once. The sequencing sample was made of PBMCs. The receptor set was obtained from a man younger than 40 in good health and CMV-seropositive.

The chain employs TRBV5-1 and TRBJ2-2; tentative D call: TRBD2 (6 bases). The CDR3 has 16 amino acids. Germline CDR1 and CDR2: SGHRS and YFSETQ. Trimming removed 3 bases from V and 0 bases from J, with 12 bases in between. The CDR3 reads CASSSRAGSNTGELFF. CDR3 bases: TGCGCCAGCAGCTCTCGGGCGGGGTCGAACACCGGGGAGCTGTTTTTT.

The rearrangement uses TRBV30 and TRBJ2-5; D perhaps matches TRBD2 (6 bases). The J call is doubtful: the DNA matches TRBJ2-7 better. Germline V CDR1 and CDR2: GTSNPN, SVGIG (reference sequence). CDR3 size: 15 residues. The chain's CDR3 is CAWNLVGGRVNEQYF. For the CDR3, the DNA is TGTGCCTGGAACCTCGTCGGGGGTCGGGTCAACGAGCAGTACTTC.

This chain joins TRBV30 and TRBJ2-4; TRBD2 matches at 13 bases. The germline gives CDR1 GTSNPN, CDR2 SVGIG (reference sequence). This CDR3 comprises 15 residues. V gave up 1 base and J gave up 8 bases; unmatched junction bases: 5. CDR3 sequence (DNA): TGTGCCTGGAGTGAGATTGGACTAGCGGGGGACATTCAGTACTTC. Its translation: CAWSEIGLAGDIQYF.

The rearrangement joins TRBV9 to TRBJ2-2; 7 bases are a match to TRBD1. Trimming took 5 bases from V and 6 from J; bases not matched to a gene: 13. The CDR3 runs 16 residues. Germline CDR1 SGDLS, CDR2 YYNGEE. The CDR3 DNA is TGTGCCAGCAGTGAAAGTGGACAGGAGAGGGCCGGGGAGCTGTTTTTT. Protein: CASSESGQERAGELFF.